This entry lists 21 T cell receptor beta chains sequenced from one sample in a study of control samples from healthy donors and cancer patients. Libraries were prepared by immunoSEQ multiplex PCR; TCRdb keeps only in-frame clonotypes and omits some of them. Counted here are about 50,000 clones, over 90% occurring once; the ten biggest clones make up around 24%. What was sequenced was PBMCs. The receptors come from a woman between 50 and 59 years old with head and neck cancer.

The chain joins TRBV30 to TRBJ1-1, with unresolved D. This CDR3 spans 14 amino acids. Trimming left V 3 bases short and J 0 bases short, with 11 bases between. Germline CDR1 GTSNPN, CDR2 SVGIG (reference sequence). This CDR3 reads CAWSARILNTEAFF. In DNA form, the CDR3 reads TGTGCCTGGAGCGCTCGGATCCTGAACACTGAAGCTTTCTTT. Filled out from reference TRBV30 and TRBJ1-1, the complete variable domain reads SQTIHQWPATLVQPVGSPLSLECTVEGTSNPNLYWYRQAAGRGLQLLFYSVGIGQISSEVPQNLSASRPQDRQFILSSKKLLLSDSGFYLCAWSARILNTEAFFGQGTRLTVV.

The chain uses TRBV5-8 and TRBJ2-1, with 7 nucleotides matching TRBD2. CDR1 and CDR2 from the germline V gene are SGHTS and YDEGEE. This CDR3 comprises 16 residues. Losses at the gene ends were 3 bases for V and 7 bases for J; bases not matched to a gene: 13. CDR3: CASSSLTVGAGNEQFF. The DNA for the CDR3 is TGTGCCAGCAGCTCCCTCACAGTAGGAGCGGGGAATGAGCAGTTCTTC.

This rearrangement joins TRBV6-5 to TRBJ2-1; possibly TRBD2 for D (7 bases). This CDR3 contains 15 residues. Trimming shortened V by 5 bases and J by 3 bases, and 14 bases separated the two germline ends. Germline V gene lookup returns CDR1 MNHEY and CDR2 SVGAGI. The CDR3 protein is CASSIPRGGYNEQFF. In DNA form, the CDR3 reads TGTGCCAGCAGTATTCCTAGGGGGGGCTACAATGAGCAGTTCTTC.

CDR3 nucleotides: TGCGCCAGCAGCCACGGCGAGTACCAAGAGACCCAGTACTTC. As protein: CASSHGEYQETQYF. The chain recombines TRBV5-1 with TRBJ2-5, with D hard to call. Trimming cost V 4 bases and J 0 bases, with 10 bases left between them. This CDR3 has 14 residues. The V gene's germline CDR1 is SGHRS and CDR2 YFSETQ.

The genes are TRBV2 and TRBJ1-2, with a tentative D call TRBD1 (6 bases). V dropped 0 bases and J dropped 8 bases, with 10 bases sitting between them. The CDR3 has 13 residues. Germline CDR1 is SNHLY and CDR2 is FYNNEI. CDR3 sequence: CASSEAIQGGYTF. Here the CDR3 DNA reads TGTGCCAGCAGTGAAGCGATACAGGGCGGCTACACCTTC.

The J gene is TRBJ2-2, the V gene TRBV7-2, with TRBD1 as a possible D gene (5 bases). This CDR3 has 14 amino acids. Trimming removed 8 bases from V and 0 bases from J, with 10 bases in between. Per the germline V gene, CDR1 is SGHTA and CDR2 is FQGNSA. The CDR3 nucleotides read TGTGCCAGCGACAGTTCTCCGAACACCGGGGAGCTGTTTTTT. Its translation: CASDSSPNTGELFF.

The chain joins TRBV5-1 to TRBJ2-3; D may be TRBD2 (6 bases). The germline V and J ends were trimmed by 0 bases and 6 bases, with 8 bases remaining between them. CDR1 is SGHRS and CDR2 is YFSETQ in the germline V gene. CDR3 length: 13 residues. The CDR3 nucleotides are TGCGCCAGCAGCTTGGAGGGGAGGGATACGCAGTATTTT. Translation gives CASSLEGRDTQYF.

The genes are TRBV29-1 and TRBJ1-1, with 10 bases aligning to TRBD1. The CDR3 spans 14 residues. Germline lookup yields CDR1 SQVTM and CDR2 ANQGSEA. J was trimmed by 4 bases and V by 6 bases; bases with no gene match: 8. CDR3 loop: CSVGTGEEVTEAFF. The CDR3 DNA follows: TGCAGCGTCGGGACAGGGGAGGAGGTCACTGAAGCTTTCTTT. Filled out from reference TRBV29-1 and TRBJ1-1, the complete variable domain reads SAVISQKPSRDICQRGTSLTIQCQVDSQVTMMFWYRQQPGQSLTLIATANQGSEATYESGFVIDKFPISRPNLTFSTLTVSNMSPEDSSIYLCSVGTGEEVTEAFFGQGTRLTVV.

V gene TRBV28 combines with J gene TRBJ1-6; no reliable D call. V gave up 4 bases and J gave up 7 bases, with 5 bases separating them. This CDR3 spans 12 amino acids. Germline V gene data show CDR1 as MDHEN and CDR2 as SYDVKM. As DNA, the CDR3 is TGTGCCAGCAGTTGGAGGAATTCACCCCTCCACTTT. Protein sequence: CASSWRNSPLHF. Full variable domain (missing parts from reference TRBV28 and TRBJ1-6): DVKVTQSSRYLVKRTGEKVFLECVQDMDHENMFWYRQDPGLGLRLIYFSYDVKMKEKGDIPEGYSVSREKKERFSLILESASTNQTSMYLCASSWRNSPLHFGNGTRLTVT.

V gene TRBV5-1 combines with J gene TRBJ2-1; 10 nucleotides agree with TRBD2. The CDR3 consists of 20 residues. Per the germline V gene, CDR1 is SGHRS and CDR2 is YFSETQ. The J segment lost 8 bases and the V segment lost 6 bases, leaving 26 bases of the junction unmatched. CDR3 in DNA: TGCGCCAGCACCTCCCACCCAGGGAGTTTGGAGCGGGAGGGCTTCCATGAGCAGTTCTTC. It specifies CASTSHPGSLEREGFHEQFF. The whole variable domain, remainder taken from reference TRBV5-1 and TRBJ2-1, is KAGVTQTPRYLIKTRGQQVTLSCSPISGHRSVSWYQQTPGQGLQFLFEYFSETQRNKGNFPGRFSGRQFSNSRSEMNVSTLELGDSALYLCASTSHPGSLEREGFHEQFFGPGTRLTVL.

V and J are TRBV27 and TRBJ2-7; the D gene is possibly TRBD2 (6 bases). The V gene's germline CDR1 is MNHEY and CDR2 SMNVEV (reference sequence). V lost 5 bases to trimming and J lost 6 bases, with 8 bases between them. The CDR3 has 11 amino acids. Written as DNA, the CDR3 is TGTGCCAGCAGTCCCGGGGGCGAGCAGTACTTC. As protein: CASSPGGEQYF.

The rearrangement links TRBV29-1 to TRBJ1-2; D uncertain. The germline CDR1 and CDR2 sequences are SQVTM and ANQGSEA. V lost 3 bases and J lost 4, with 3 bases in between. The CDR3 sequence is 10 residues long. CDR3 sequence (DNA): TGCAGCGTTGACAGCTATGGCTACACCTTC. The encoded protein is CSVDSYGYTF.

The chain uses TRBV13 and TRBJ2-7; D is ambiguous. Germline loops: CDR1 PRHDT, CDR2 FYEKMQ (reference sequence). This CDR3 has 13 amino acids. Trimming pared 2 bases from V and 1 base from J, leaving 6 bases between. CDR3 sequence (DNA): TGTGCCAGCAGCTTACAGGTTTCCTACGAGCAGTACTTC. Its translation: CASSLQVSYEQYF.

The CDR3 spells CASSVAAGGTDTQYF. DNA of the CDR3: TGTGCCAGCAGTGTGGCAGCGGGAGGCACAGATACGCAGTATTTT. The V call is TRBV2, the J call TRBJ2-3; 8 positions agree with TRBD2. The germline CDR1 and CDR2 sequences are SNHLY and FYNNEI. There are 15 residues in the CDR3. The J segment lost 1 base and the V segment lost 4 bases, leaving 4 bases of the junction unmatched.

V usage is TRBV28 and J usage is TRBJ2-7; D might be TRBD1 or TRBD2, each matching 6 bases. Between the trimmed V and J ends, which lost 3 bases and 3 bases, there was a span of 21 bases. Germline-derived CDR1 and CDR2 are MDHEN and SYDVKM. The CDR3 runs 17 residues. This CDR3 reads CASSFGGAVGGYYEQYF. The DNA of the CDR3 is TGTGCCAGCAGTTTTGGGGGAGCCGTGGGGGGCTACTACGAGCAGTACTTC.

In this sample, this clone turned up once. CDR3 loop: CASSERRIPLIEQYF. DNA of the CDR3: TGTGCCAGCAGTGAACGGAGGATACCCCTGATCGAGCAGTACTTC. This chain joins TRBV2 and TRBJ2-7, with a tentative D call TRBD2 (5 bases). Deletions cut 2 bases from V and 6 bases from J, with 17 bases between. The CDR3 spans 15 residues. The germline gives CDR1 SNHLY, CDR2 FYNNEI. Full variable domain (remainder filled in from reference TRBV2 and TRBJ2-7): EPEVTQTPSHQVTQMGQEVILRCVPISNHLYFYWYRQILGQKVEFLVSFYNNEISEKSEIFDDQFSVERPDGSNFTLKIRSTKLEDSAMYFCASSERRIPLIEQYFGPGTRLTVT.

The rearrangement links TRBV19 to TRBJ2-2; 9 nucleotides align to TRBD1. The ends lost 5 bases at V and 2 bases at J; junction bases unmatched: 9. This CDR3 is 17 amino acids long. Germline V gene sequence: CDR1 LNHDA, CDR2 SQIVND (reference sequence). CDR3 nucleotide sequence: TGTGCCAGTAGTTCGCCCCCGGGACAGGGTAACACCGGGGAGCTGTTTTTT. The encoded protein is CASSSPPGQGNTGELFF.

The V call is TRBV6-5, the J call TRBJ2-5, with a possible D match to TRBD2 (6 bases). In germline, CDR1 is MNHEY, CDR2 SVGAGI. The CDR3 spans 13 residues. V dropped 6 bases and J dropped 1 base, with 9 bases sitting between them. CDR3 sequence reads: CASSFSGQETQYF. The CDR3 nucleotides read TGTGCCAGCAGCTTTAGCGGCCAAGAGACCCAGTACTTC.

The chain is built from TRBV2 and TRBJ2-3; 8 bases are a match to TRBD1. V shed 7 bases, J shed 3 bases, and the junction held 6 bases outside the gene matches. In germline, CDR1 is SNHLY, CDR2 FYNNEI. The CDR3 totals 14 residues. CDR3 nucleotide sequence: TGTGCCAGCAAGACGGGACAGGTTACAGATACGCAGTATTTT. Protein product: CASKTGQVTDTQYF.

The V and J genes are TRBV15 and TRBJ2-7; TRBD2 agrees at 9 bases. The CDR3 contains 18 residues. Looked up from germline, CDR1 is LNHNV and CDR2 is YYDKDF (reference sequence). With 0 bases clipped from V and 1 base from J, the junction kept 10 bases outside the gene matches. The CDR3 bases are TGTGCCACCAGCAGAGAACCCAGCGGGAGGCTCCGGTCCTACGAGCAGTACTTC. Translated, it gives CATSREPSGRLRSYEQYF.

V gene TRBV5-1 combines with J gene TRBJ2-4; 9 positions match TRBD2. CDR3 length equals 15 residues. V dropped 2 bases and J dropped 0; count of bases not matched to a gene: 0. Per the germline V gene, CDR1 is SGHRS and CDR2 is YFSETQ. CDR3 in amino acids: CASSLLAGAKNIQYF. CDR3 DNA sequence: TGCGCCAGCAGCTTACTAGCGGGAGCCAAAAACATTCAGTACTTC. The full variable domain, in which reference TRBV5-1 and TRBJ2-4 provide the parts outside the CDR3, is KAGVTQTPRYLIKTRGQQVTLSCSPISGHRSVSWYQQTPGQGLQFLFEYFSETQRNKGNFPGRFSGRQFSNSRSEMNVSTLELGDSALYLCASSLLAGAKNIQYFGAGTRLSVL.